These T cell receptor beta chains were read from a single sample in a study of tumor-infiltrating lymphocytes in localized non-small cell lung cancer. Only in-frame clones appear in the TCRdb table, and some are missing; sequencing was by immunoSEQ multiplex PCR. Here the sample spans about 21,000 clones, about 80% being singletons. Sequencing input: lung tumor tissue. These receptors were taken from a human donor with non-small cell lung cancer. Each CDR3 is given with its conserved first and last residue. D genes are given only for firm matches. Rows may omit the clone size; those that give it use once, few, many or a size class.

V gene	J gene	clone size	D gene	CDR3 DNA	CDR3 protein
TRBV15	TRBJ2-2	once	NA	TGTGCCACCAGCAGTGCGGGACTGAACACCGGGGAGCTGTTTTTT	CATSSAGLNTGELFF
TRBV7-2	TRBJ2-7	NA	NA	TGTGCCAGCAGCCTACATCGGGGAACCTACGAGCAGTACTTC	CASSLHRGTYEQYF
TRBV28	TRBJ2-7	NA	NA	TGTGCCAGCAGTGGGATATACGAGCAGTACTTC	CASSGIYEQYF
TRBV9	TRBJ2-1	NA	NA	TGTGCCAGCAGCGTTGATGTCTTTAGGAATGAGCAGTTCTTC	CASSVDVFRNEQFF
TRBV4-2	TRBJ1-1	few	NA	TGTGCCAGCAGCGAAGGACAGAACACTGAAGCTTTCTTT	CASSEGQNTEAFF
TRBV5-4	TRBJ2-1	NA	NA	TGTGCCAGCAGCTTGGAGACGGGGGCATACAATGAGCAGTTCTTC	CASSLETGAYNEQFF
TRBV5-4	TRBJ1-3	NA	TRBD1	TGTGCCAGCAGCCTCCAACAGGGGGAAGTTGGAAACACCATATATTTT	CASSLQQGEVGNTIYF
TRBV5-1	TRBJ2-7	medium-sized	TRBD1	TGCGCCAGCAGCTCAAGGACAGGGGTCGAGCAGTACTTC	CASSSRTGVEQYF
TRBV2	TRBJ2-1	NA	TRBD1	TGTGCCAGCACCCCGGGACAGTTCTACAATGAGCAGTTCTTC	CASTPGQFYNEQFF
TRBV4-2	TRBJ1-3	NA	NA	TGTGCCAGCAGCCAAGGACCGTCCGGCGGACTATACTCGGGGGTCACCATATATTTT	CASSQGPSGGLYSGVTIYF
TRBV23-1	TRBJ1-5	once	NA	TGCGCCAGCAGTCAATTCGGGGGTAGCGTGGGCGGTCAGCCCCAGCATTTT	CASSQFGGSVGGQPQHF
TRBV6-4	TRBJ2-1	once	NA	TGTGCCAGCAGTGACTCGGCCCTACGGCATGAGCAGTTCTTC	CASSDSALRHEQFF
TRBV6-6	TRBJ2-1	NA	NA	TGTGCCAGCAGTTACTCCCCTGGACTATACAATGAGCAGTTCTTC	CASSYSPGLYNEQFF
TRBV19	TRBJ2-7	NA	TRBD2	TGTGCCAGTACCCCTCGATCCCCTCTCCCGGGACTAGCGGGAGCGGAATCTTACGAGCAGTACTTC	CASTPRSPLPGLAGAESYEQYF
TRBV19	TRBJ2-3	once	TRBD2	TGTGCCACTCGACTAGCGACGGGCACAGATACGCAGTATTTT	CATRLATGTDTQYF
TRBV7-6	TRBJ1-2	NA	NA	TGTGCCAGCAGCTTAGAGGGGGGTGTTGGCTACACCTTC	CASSLEGGVGYTF
TRBV29-1	TRBJ2-1	NA	NA	TGCAGCCCCCCGGACAATGAGCAGTTCTTC	CSPPDNEQFF
TRBV29-1	TRBJ1-1	NA	NA	TGCAGCGTTAGACACCCGAACACTGAAGCTTTCTTT	CSVRHPNTEAFF
TRBV2	TRBJ2-1	NA	TRBD2	TGTGCCAGCAGTGAAGAGGGAGGGCCAGGCAATGAGCAGTTCTTC	CASSEEGGPGNEQFF
TRBV6-5	TRBJ2-2	NA	TRBD2	TGTGCCAGCAGTCGTACTAGCGTCTACACCGGGGAGCTGTTTTTT	CASSRTSVYTGELFF
TRBV11-3	TRBJ2-1	few	NA	TGTGCCAGCAGCTTAGGGGGAAACAACTACAATGAGCAGTTCTTC	CASSLGGNNYNEQFF
TRBV6-1	TRBJ2-7	NA	NA	TGTGCCAGCAGTGATCCCCCCTACGAGCAGTACTTC	CASSDPPYEQYF
TRBV6-5	TRBJ1-2	NA	TRBD1	TGTGCCAGCAGCAGGACAGGGAACTATGGCTACACCTTC	CASSRTGNYGYTF
TRBV15	TRBJ2-3	few	TRBD2	TGTGCCACCAGCTTACTAGCGGGCACAGATACGCAGTATTTT	CATSLLAGTDTQYF
TRBV5-1	TRBJ2-7	once	NA	TGCGCCAGCAGCAAGGACGCGGCGACAGTAACCTACGAGCAGTACTTC	CASSKDAATVTYEQYF
TRBV28	TRBJ2-2	NA	TRBD2	TGTGCCAGCAGTTACATAGGACTAGCGGCGAACACCGGGGAGCTGTTTTTT	CASSYIGLAANTGELFF
TRBV2	TRBJ2-1	NA	TRBD2	TGTGCCAGCAGTCGATGGGTTAGCGGGAGGTATTCCTACAATGAGCAGTTCTTC	CASSRWVSGRYSYNEQFF
TRBV30	TRBJ2-3	NA	TRBD2	TGTGCCTGGGGGAGCGGGACTACTAGCACAGATACGCAGTATTTT	CAWGSGTTSTDTQYF
TRBV7-9	TRBJ2-5	few	NA	TGTGCCAGCAGCTTACTAGCGAGTCATATACAAGAGACCCAGTACTTC	CASSLLASHIQETQYF
TRBV5-1	TRBJ1-2	NA	NA	TGCGCCAGCCGGGGGGACGGCATCTATGGCTACACCTTC	CASRGDGIYGYTF
TRBV27	TRBJ2-7	NA	NA	TGTGCCAGCAGGCGTTCAGGGGCAACCTACGAGCAGTACTTC	CASRRSGATYEQYF
TRBV29-1	TRBJ1-1	NA	NA	TGCAGCGTCGACAGGTCCTCGGGCACTGAAGCTTTCTTT	CSVDRSSGTEAFF
TRBV11-2	TRBJ1-1	NA	NA	TGTGCCAGCAGCTCGGATGTGAACACTGAAGCTTTCTTT	CASSSDVNTEAFF
TRBV10-1	TRBJ2-7	NA	NA	TGCGCCAGCAGTGAGTCTTACAGCTACGAGCAGTACTTC	CASSESYSYEQYF
TRBV6-5	TRBJ1-2	few	TRBD1	TGTGCCAGCAGGAGACAGGGGGTGTTTGGTGGCTACACCTTC	CASRRQGVFGGYTF
TRBV5-6	TRBJ1-1	few	NA	TGTGCCAGCAGCCTGATCGACAGGCAGAACACTGAAGCTTTCTTT	CASSLIDRQNTEAFF